Listed below are T cell receptor beta chains from one sample, sequenced in a study of regulatory T cells in long-lasting Graves disease. TCRdb recomputed calls from the multiplex PCR reads with MiXCR, one row per CDR3 protein. The profile shows over 350,000 distinct CDR3 sequences, roughly 20% of them singletons. The specimen comprised peripheral blood mononuclear cells (PBMCs), sampled when the disease was refractory, from a patient treated with antithyroid drugs. The receptor set was obtained from a female donor with Graves disease. CDR3s include the opening cysteine and the closing phenylalanine or tryptophan. Fields, in order: clone size, D gene, J gene, V gene, CDR3 protein, CDR3 DNA. A D gene is named only where the DNA matches it firmly. Clone size is shown for a subset of rows, as once, few, many or a class of expanded clone.

- | - | TRBJ2-5 | TRBV7-2 | CASSYLGPNQETQYF | TGTGCCAGCAGCTACCTGGGACCTAACCAAGAGACCCAGTACTTC
- | - | TRBJ1-1 | TRBV25-1 | CASSRDNTEAFF | TGTGCCAGCAGCCGAGATAACACTGAAGCTTTCTTT
- | - | TRBJ2-2 | TRBV15 | CATSREQVRTGELFF | TGTGCCACCAGCAGAGAACAGGTGCGCACCGGGGAGCTGTTTTTT
- | TRBD1 | TRBJ2-7 | TRBV28 | CASSPPGTGPYEQYF | TGTGCCAGCAGTCCCCCCGGGACAGGCCCCTACGAGCAGTACTTC
few | - | TRBJ2-5 | TRBV5-1 | CASSLAGTRLQETQYF | TGCGCCAGCAGCTTGGCGGGAACCCGCCTCCAAGAGACCCAGTACTTC
many | - | TRBJ1-2 | TRBV5-5 | CASSPTGSINYGYTF | TGTGCCAGCAGCCCGACAGGTTCCATTAACTATGGCTACACCTTC
few | - | TRBJ2-2 | TRBV24-1 | CATSASSTGELFF | TGTGCCACCAGTGCGAGTTCCACCGGGGAGCTGTTTTTT
many | - | TRBJ2-5 | TRBV18 | CASSPPGETQYF | TGTGCCAGCTCACCCCCTGGAGAGACCCAGTACTTC
- | - | TRBJ2-7 | TRBV28 | CASSGIRKYF | TGTGCCAGCAGTGGGATTCGCAAGTACTTC
few | - | TRBJ2-2 | TRBV27 | CASSLWQGLVTGELFF | TGTGCCAGCAGTTTATGGCAGGGGTTGGTCACCGGGGAGCTGTTTTTT
many | TRBD1 | TRBJ2-7 | TRBV7-9 | CASSPPRGQGAYEQYF | TGTGCCAGCAGCCCCCCCCGGGGACAGGGGGCGTACGAGCAGTACTTC
many | - | TRBJ2-5 | TRBV2 | CASSDPETQYF | TGTGCCAGCAGTGACCCAGAGACCCAGTACTTC